These 16 T cell receptor beta chains were sequenced from one sample in a study of blood T cell repertoires in COVID-19. Assay: immunoSEQ multiplex PCR; the TCRdb copy retains only in-frame clones and omits some. The sample holds roughly 240,000 clones, 82% seen once. The sequenced sample was peripheral blood. The receptor source for this set is a woman older than 75 with acute or convalescent COVID-19.

The CDR3 protein is CASSLQGSASREAFF. In DNA, the CDR3 is TGCGCCAGCAGCTTACAGGGGTCGGCGTCCCGAGAAGCTTTCTTT. This chain joins TRBV5-1 and TRBJ1-1; 7 nucleotides line up with TRBD1. In germline, CDR1 is SGHRS, CDR2 YFSETQ. J was trimmed by 8 bases and V by 2 bases; bases with no gene match: 12. CDR3 size: 15 residues.

V gene TRBV4-1 combines with J gene TRBJ1-4; 9 bases are shared with TRBD1. Losses at the gene ends were 1 base for V and 8 bases for J; bases not matched to a gene: 8. Germline lookup yields CDR1 MGHRA and CDR2 YSYEKL. CDR3 size: 16 residues. The CDR3 is CASSQAGTGLREKLFF. CDR3 in DNA: TGCGCCAGCAGCCAAGCCGGGACAGGGCTCCGGGAAAAACTGTTTTTT.

This clone has a single count. The CDR3 nucleotides read TGTGCCAGCAGTTGGACAGGGGGGAACACCGGGGAGCTGTTTTTT. It translates to CASSWTGGNTGELFF. V is TRBV6-2 or TRBV6-3 and J is TRBJ2-2; 10 nucleotides agree with TRBD1. Trimming cost V 4 bases and J 1 base; bases outside gene matches: 0. CDR3 size: 15 residues. Germline V gene sequence: CDR1 MNHEY, CDR2 SVGEGT.

The table lists this clone with a few counts. The rearrangement uses TRBV11-2 and TRBJ1-2; 8 positions match TRBD1. This CDR3 has 16 amino acids. V gave up 1 base and J gave up 0 bases; unmatched junction bases: 4. CDR1 and CDR2 from the germline V gene are SGHAT and FQNNGV. The CDR3 is CASSLVSTGANYGYTF. The CDR3 region has the DNA TGTGCCAGCAGCTTAGTATCGACAGGGGCTAACTATGGCTACACCTTC.

J is TRBJ2-7 and V is TRBV29-1, with D perhaps matching TRBD2 (6 bases). V was pared by 5 bases and J by 4 bases, with 12 bases between. The CDR3 runs 12 residues. Germline-derived CDR1 and CDR2 are SQVTM and ANQGSEA. CDR3 amino acids: CSVRAGGYEQYF. The CDR3 coding sequence is TGCAGCGTTCGGGCTGGGGGGTACGAGCAGTACTTC.

V and J are TRBV6-5 and TRBJ1-1, with 7 positions matching TRBD1. V was pared by 8 bases and J by 8 bases, with 8 bases of the junction left unmatched. The length of the CDR3 is 12 residues. Germline assignment: CDR1 MNHEY and CDR2 SVGAGI. CDR3 in amino acids: CASRQVRGEAFF. The CDR3 DNA sequence: TGTGCCAGCCGTCAGGTCAGGGGGGAAGCTTTCTTT.

The chain combines TRBV11-2 with TRBJ2-2; D might be TRBD2 (5 bases). Germline values: CDR1 SGHAT, CDR2 FQNNGV. Trimming removed 5 bases from V and 4 bases from J, with 14 bases in between. The CDR3 length is 15 residues. CDR3 DNA sequence: TGTGCCAGCAGCGCGTGGGAGCAAGTCACCGGGGAGCTGTTTTTT. This encodes CASSAWEQVTGELFF. The full variable domain, completed using reference TRBV11-2 and TRBJ2-2, is EAGVAQSPRYKIIEKRQSVAFWCNPISGHATLYWYQQILGQGPKLLIQFQNNGVVDDSQLPKDRFSAERLKGVDSTLKIQPAKLEDSAVYLCASSAWEQVTGELFFGEGSRLTVL.

The rearrangement uses TRBV2 and TRBJ2-2; 9 bases align to TRBD1. This CDR3 has 15 amino acids. Trimming removed 4 bases from V and 6 bases from J; junction bases left unmatched: 6. Germline assignment: CDR1 SNHLY and CDR2 FYNNEI. CDR3 amino acids: CASSAGTGFAGELFF. Here the CDR3 DNA reads TGTGCCAGCAGTGCCGGGACAGGGTTTGCCGGGGAGCTGTTTTTT.

The chain links TRBV7-2 to TRBJ1-1; D unresolved. V was clipped by 0 bases and J by 0 bases, with 8 bases between them. CDR3 length: 15 residues. Per germline, CDR1 SGHTA and CDR2 FQGNSA. Here the CDR3 reads CASSLASGMNTEAFF. The DNA for the CDR3 is TGTGCCAGCAGCTTAGCATCCGGGATGAACACTGAAGCTTTCTTT.

This clone occurred many times. The genes are TRBV4-1 and TRBJ1-2; the match to TRBD1 covers 8 bases. With V trimmed by 0 bases and J by 8 bases, 11 bases remained unmatched. This CDR3 spans 16 amino acids. Germline values: CDR1 MGHRA, CDR2 YSYEKL. In DNA, the CDR3 is TGCGCCAGCAGCCAAGATAACGGACAGGGTTATTCAGGCTACACCTTC. Translated, it gives CASSQDNGQGYSGYTF.

The chain has TRBV7-3 and TRBJ2-3, with D perhaps TRBD2 (6 bases). The ends were cut back, 1 base at V and 3 bases at J, with 11 bases in the middle. Germline CDR1 is SGHTA and CDR2 is FQGTGA. The CDR3 extends over 15 amino acids. In DNA, the CDR3 is TGTGCCAGCAGCTTAAACCCGGGAGCGACAGATACGCAGTATTTT. It yields the protein CASSLNPGATDTQYF.

Here the CDR3 DNA reads TGTGCCAGCAGTAGGGGACAGGGAAGATCGGATACGCAGTATTTT. It encodes CASSRGQGRSDTQYF. The genes are TRBV6-6 and TRBJ2-3; 9 bases agree with TRBD1. Germline-derived CDR1 and CDR2 are MNHNY and SVGAGI (reference sequence). The CDR3 loop spans 15 amino acids. The junction had 9 bases not matched to a gene; V was cut back by 5 bases and J by 6 bases.

The chain combines TRBV4-3 with TRBJ1-1; 7 bases match TRBD1. The V segment lost 5 bases and the J segment 3 bases; nucleotides outside the gene matches: 12. There are 16 residues in the CDR3. Germline V lookup: CDR1 LGHNA, CDR2 YSLEER. DNA for the CDR3: TGCGCCAGCAGCGCCCAACAGGGGTCGTGGGACACTGAAGCTTTCTTT. It translates to CASSAQQGSWDTEAFF.

The chain joins TRBV4-3 to TRBJ2-2; 11 bases align to TRBD1. The CDR3 is 16 amino acids. V shed 4 bases and J 2 bases; nucleotides not matched to a gene: 3. CDR1 is LGHNA, CDR2 YSLEER, per germline. The CDR3 region is CASSRGQGANTGELFF. CDR3 bases: TGCGCCAGCAGCCGCGGACAGGGGGCCAACACCGGGGAGCTGTTTTTT.

V usage is TRBV15 and J usage is TRBJ2-3, with a tentative D call TRBD1 (5 bases). The ends were cut back, 5 bases at V and 3 bases at J, with 15 bases in the middle. The CDR3 runs 15 residues. Germline V gives CDR1 LNHNV, CDR2 YYDKDF (reference sequence). The CDR3 sequence: CATSAYRMGTDTQYF. The CDR3, as DNA: TGTGCCACCAGCGCCTACAGGATGGGGACAGATACGCAGTATTTT.

This chain connects TRBV18 to TRBJ1-5; TRBD1 matches at 8 bases. Germline V gives CDR1 KGHSH, CDR2 LQKENI. The CDR3 consists of 15 residues. Trimming at V came to 3 bases and at J to 5 bases, leaving 6 bases not matched to a gene. The CDR3 nucleotides are TGTGCCAGCTCACCCCCCGGACAGGGAGATCAGCCCCAGCATTTT. Amino acid sequence: CASSPPGQGDQPQHF.